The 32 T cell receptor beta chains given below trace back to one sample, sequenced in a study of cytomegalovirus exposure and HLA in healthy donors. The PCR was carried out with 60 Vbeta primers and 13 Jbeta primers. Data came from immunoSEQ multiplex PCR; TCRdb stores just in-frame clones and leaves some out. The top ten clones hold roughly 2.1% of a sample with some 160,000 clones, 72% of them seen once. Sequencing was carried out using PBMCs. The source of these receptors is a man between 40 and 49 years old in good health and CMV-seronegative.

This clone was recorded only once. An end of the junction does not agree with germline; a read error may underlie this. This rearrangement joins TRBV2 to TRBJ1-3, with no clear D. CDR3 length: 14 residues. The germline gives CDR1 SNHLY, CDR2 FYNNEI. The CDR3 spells CASSERRSGNTTYF. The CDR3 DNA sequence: TGTGCCAGCAGTGAAAGGAGGTCTGGAAACACCACATATTTT.

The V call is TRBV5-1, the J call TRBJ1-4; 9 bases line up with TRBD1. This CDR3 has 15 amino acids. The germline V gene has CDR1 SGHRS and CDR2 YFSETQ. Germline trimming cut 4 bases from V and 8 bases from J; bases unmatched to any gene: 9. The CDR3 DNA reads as TGCGCCAGCAGCCCCGGACAGGGGTTTGAGGAAAAACTGTTTTTT. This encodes CASSPGQGFEEKLFF.

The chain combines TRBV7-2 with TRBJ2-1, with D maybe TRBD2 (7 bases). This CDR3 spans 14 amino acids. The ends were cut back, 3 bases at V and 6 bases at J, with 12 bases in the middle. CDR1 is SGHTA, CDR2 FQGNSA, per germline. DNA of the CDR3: TGTGCCAGCAGCTTCGTGGGGGGGCCCAATGAGCAGTTCTTC. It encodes CASSFVGGPNEQFF.

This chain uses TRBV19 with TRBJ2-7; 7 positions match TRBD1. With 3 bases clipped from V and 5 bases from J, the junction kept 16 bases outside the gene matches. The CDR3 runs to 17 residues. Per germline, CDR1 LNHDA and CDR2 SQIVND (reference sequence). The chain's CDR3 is CASSMKGVGQDFHEQYF. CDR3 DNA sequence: TGTGCCAGTAGTATGAAAGGAGTAGGACAGGACTTCCACGAGCAGTACTTC.

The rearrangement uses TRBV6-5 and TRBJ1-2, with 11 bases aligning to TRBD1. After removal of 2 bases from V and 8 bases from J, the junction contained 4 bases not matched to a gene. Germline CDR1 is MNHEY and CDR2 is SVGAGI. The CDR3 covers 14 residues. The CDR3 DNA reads TGTGCCAGCAGTTACCTGGGACAGGGGGAAGGCTACACCTTC. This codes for CASSYLGQGEGYTF.

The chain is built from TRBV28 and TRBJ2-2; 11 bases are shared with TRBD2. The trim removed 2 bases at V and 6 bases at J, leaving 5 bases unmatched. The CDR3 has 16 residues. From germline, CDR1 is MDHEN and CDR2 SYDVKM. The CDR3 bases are TGTGCCAGCAGTTTAGGACTAGCGGGCGGCTCCGGGGAGCTGTTTTTT. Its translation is CASSLGLAGGSGELFF.

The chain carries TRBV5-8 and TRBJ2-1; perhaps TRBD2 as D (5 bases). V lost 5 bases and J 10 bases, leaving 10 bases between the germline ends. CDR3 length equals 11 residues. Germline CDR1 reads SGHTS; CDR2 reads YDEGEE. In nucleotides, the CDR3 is TGTGCCAGCAGATCAAGCGGCGAGCAGTTCTTC. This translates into CASRSSGEQFF.

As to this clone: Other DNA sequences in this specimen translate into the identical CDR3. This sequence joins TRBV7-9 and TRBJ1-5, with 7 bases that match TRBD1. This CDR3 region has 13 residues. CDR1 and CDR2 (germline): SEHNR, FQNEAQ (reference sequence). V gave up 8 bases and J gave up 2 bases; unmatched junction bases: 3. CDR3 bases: TGTGCCAGCGGTACAGGGGGCAATCAGCCCCAGCATTTT. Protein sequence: CASGTGGNQPQHF.

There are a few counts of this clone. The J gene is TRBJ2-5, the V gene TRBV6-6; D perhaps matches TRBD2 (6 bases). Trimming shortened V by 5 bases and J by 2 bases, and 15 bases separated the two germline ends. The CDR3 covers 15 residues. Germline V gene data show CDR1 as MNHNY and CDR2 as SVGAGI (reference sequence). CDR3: CASSDLGGSQETQYF. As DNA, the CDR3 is TGTGCCAGCAGTGACCTGGGGGGTTCGCAAGAGACCCAGTACTTC.

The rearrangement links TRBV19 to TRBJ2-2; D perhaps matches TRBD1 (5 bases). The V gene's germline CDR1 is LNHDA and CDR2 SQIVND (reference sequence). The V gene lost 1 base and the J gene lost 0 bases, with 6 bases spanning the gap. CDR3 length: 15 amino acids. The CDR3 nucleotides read TGTGCCAGTAGTATAGTCAGGGCGAACACCGGGGAGCTGTTTTTT. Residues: CASSIVRANTGELFF.

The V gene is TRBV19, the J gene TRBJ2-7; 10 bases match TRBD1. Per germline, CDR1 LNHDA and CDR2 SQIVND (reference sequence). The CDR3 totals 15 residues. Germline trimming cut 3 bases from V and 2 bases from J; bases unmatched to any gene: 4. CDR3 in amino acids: CASSMDRGSAYEQYF. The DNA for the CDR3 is TGTGCCAGTAGTATGGACAGGGGGAGTGCCTACGAGCAGTACTTC.

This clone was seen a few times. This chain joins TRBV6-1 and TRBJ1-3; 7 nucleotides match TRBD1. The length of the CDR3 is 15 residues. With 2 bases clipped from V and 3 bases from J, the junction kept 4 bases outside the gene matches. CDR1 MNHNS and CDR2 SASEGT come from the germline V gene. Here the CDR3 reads CASSESGQIGNTIYF. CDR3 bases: TGTGCCAGCAGTGAATCGGGACAGATTGGAAACACCATATATTTT.

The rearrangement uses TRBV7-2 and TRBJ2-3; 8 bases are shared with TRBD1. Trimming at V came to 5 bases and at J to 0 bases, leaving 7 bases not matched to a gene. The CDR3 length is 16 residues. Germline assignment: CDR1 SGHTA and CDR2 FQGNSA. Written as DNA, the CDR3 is TGTGCCAGCAGCGTCTCAGGGGGCCCTAGCACAGATACGCAGTATTTT. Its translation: CASSVSGGPSTDTQYF.

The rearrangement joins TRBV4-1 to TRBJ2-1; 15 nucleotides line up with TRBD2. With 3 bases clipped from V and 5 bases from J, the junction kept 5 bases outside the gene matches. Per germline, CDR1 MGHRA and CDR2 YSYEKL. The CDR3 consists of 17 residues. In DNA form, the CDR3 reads TGCGCCAGCAGCCAGGGACTAGCGGGGGGACAAAACAATGAGCAGTTCTTC. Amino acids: CASSQGLAGGQNNEQFF.

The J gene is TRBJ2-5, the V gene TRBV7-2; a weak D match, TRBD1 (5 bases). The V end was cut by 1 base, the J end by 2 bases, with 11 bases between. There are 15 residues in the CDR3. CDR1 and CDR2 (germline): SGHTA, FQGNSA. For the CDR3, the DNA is TGTGCCAGCAGCTTAGGCGACAGATTACAAGAGACCCAGTACTTC. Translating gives CASSLGDRLQETQYF.

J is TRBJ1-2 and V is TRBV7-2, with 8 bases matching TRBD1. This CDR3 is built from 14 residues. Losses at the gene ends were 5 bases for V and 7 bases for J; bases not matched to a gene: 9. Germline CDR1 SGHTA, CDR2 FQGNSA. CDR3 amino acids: CASSPGQGWGGYTF. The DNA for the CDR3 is TGTGCCAGCAGCCCAGGACAGGGTTGGGGTGGCTACACCTTC.

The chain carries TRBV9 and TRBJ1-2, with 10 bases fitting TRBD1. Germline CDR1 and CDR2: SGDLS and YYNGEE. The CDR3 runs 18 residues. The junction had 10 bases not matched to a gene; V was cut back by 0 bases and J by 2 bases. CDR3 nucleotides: TGTGCCAGCAGCGTAGGGGTCGGGGACAGGGGACTCAACTATGGCTACACCTTC. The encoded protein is CASSVGVGDRGLNYGYTF.

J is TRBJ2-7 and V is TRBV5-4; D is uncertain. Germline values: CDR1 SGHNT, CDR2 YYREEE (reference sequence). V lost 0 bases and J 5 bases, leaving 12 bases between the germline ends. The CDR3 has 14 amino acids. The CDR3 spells CASSLGLEPHEQYF. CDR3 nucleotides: TGTGCCAGCAGCTTGGGGCTAGAGCCCCACGAGCAGTACTTC.

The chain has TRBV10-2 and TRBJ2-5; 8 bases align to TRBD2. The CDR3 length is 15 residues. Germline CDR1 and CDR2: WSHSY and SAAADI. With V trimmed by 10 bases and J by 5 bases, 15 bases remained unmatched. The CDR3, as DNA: TGCGCCACTCAGCCTGGTCAGCGGGAGTGGGAGACCCAGTACTTC. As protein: CATQPGQREWETQYF.

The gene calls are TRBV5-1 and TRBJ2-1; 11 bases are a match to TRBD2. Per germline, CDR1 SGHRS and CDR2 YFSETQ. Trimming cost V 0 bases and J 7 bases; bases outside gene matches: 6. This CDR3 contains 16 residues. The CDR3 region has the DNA TGCGCCAGCAGCTTGGTGCCTAGCGGGGGGTGGAATGAGCAGTTCTTC. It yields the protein CASSLVPSGGWNEQFF.

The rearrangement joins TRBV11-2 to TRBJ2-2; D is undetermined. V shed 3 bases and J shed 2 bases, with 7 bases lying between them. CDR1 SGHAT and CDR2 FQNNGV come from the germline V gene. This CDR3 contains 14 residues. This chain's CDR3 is CASSLAFNTGELFF. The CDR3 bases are TGTGCCAGCAGCTTGGCCTTTAACACCGGGGAGCTGTTTTTT.

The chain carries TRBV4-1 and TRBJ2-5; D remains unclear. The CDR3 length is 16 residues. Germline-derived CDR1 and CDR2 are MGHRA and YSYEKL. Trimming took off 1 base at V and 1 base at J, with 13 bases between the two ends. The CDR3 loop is CASSQGAADGQETQYF. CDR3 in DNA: TGCGCCAGCAGCCAAGGGGCTGCCGACGGCCAAGAGACCCAGTACTTC.

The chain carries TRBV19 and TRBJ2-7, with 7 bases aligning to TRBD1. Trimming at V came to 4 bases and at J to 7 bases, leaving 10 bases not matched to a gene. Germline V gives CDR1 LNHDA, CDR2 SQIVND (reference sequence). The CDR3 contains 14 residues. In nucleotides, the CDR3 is TGTGCCAGTAGTAGCCGGGACAGCCCCGGGGAGCAGTACTTC. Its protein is CASSSRDSPGEQYF.

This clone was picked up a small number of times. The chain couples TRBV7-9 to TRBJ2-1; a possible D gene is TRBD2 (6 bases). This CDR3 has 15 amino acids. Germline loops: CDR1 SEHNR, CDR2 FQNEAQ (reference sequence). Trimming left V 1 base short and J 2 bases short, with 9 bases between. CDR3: CASSLVPGAYNEQFF. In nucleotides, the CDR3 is TGTGCCAGCAGCTTAGTCCCGGGAGCCTACAATGAGCAGTTCTTC.

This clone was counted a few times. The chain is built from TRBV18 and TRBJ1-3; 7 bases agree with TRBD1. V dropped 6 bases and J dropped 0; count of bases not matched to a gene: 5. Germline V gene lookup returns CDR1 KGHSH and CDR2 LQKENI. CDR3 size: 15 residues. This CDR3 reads CASSLDRSSGNTIYF. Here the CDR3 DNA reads TGTGCCAGCTCTTTGGACAGGAGCTCTGGAAACACCATATATTTT.

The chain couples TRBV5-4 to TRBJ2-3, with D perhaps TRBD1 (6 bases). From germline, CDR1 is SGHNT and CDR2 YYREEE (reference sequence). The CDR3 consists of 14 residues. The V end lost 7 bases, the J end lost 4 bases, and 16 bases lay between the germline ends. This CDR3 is CASSRTGRPDTQYF. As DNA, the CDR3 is TGTGCCAGCTCCCGAACAGGGCGCCCAGATACGCAGTATTTT.

CDR3 residues: CASSRGGGTEAFF. Here the CDR3 DNA reads TGTGCCAGCAGTAGGGGGGGTGGGACTGAAGCTTTCTTT. The chain employs TRBV6-5 and TRBJ1-1; TRBD1 might be the D (6 bases). The CDR3 length is 13 residues. Trimming pared 5 bases from V and 5 bases from J, leaving 12 bases between. The germline gives CDR1 MNHEY, CDR2 SVGAGI.

The CDR3 DNA follows: TGTGCCTGGATACAATCTCAAGAGACCCAGTACTTC. It encodes CAWIQSQETQYF. The J gene is TRBJ2-5, the V gene TRBV30; D ambiguous. V shed 4 bases and J shed 2 bases, with 8 bases lying between them. CDR1 and CDR2 (germline): GTSNPN, SVGIG (reference sequence). There are 12 residues in the CDR3.

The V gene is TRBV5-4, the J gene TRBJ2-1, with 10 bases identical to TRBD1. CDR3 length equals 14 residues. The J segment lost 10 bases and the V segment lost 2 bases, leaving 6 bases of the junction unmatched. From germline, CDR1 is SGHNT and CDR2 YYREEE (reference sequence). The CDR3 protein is CASSFGTGALEQFF. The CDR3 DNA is TGTGCCAGCAGCTTCGGGACAGGGGCACTCGAGCAGTTCTTC.

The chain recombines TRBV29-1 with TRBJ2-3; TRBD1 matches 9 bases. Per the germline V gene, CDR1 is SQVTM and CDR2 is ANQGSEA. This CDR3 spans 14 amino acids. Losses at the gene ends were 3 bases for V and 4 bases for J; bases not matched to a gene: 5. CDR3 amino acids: CSVDGQGTSDTQYF. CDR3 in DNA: TGCAGCGTTGACGGACAGGGGACATCAGATACGCAGTATTTT.

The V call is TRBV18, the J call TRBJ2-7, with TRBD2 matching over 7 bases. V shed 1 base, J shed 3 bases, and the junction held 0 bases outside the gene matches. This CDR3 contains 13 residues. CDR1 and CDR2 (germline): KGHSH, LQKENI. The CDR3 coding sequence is TGTGCCAGCTCACCACGCGGGGGCTACGAGCAGTACTTC. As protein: CASSPRGGYEQYF.

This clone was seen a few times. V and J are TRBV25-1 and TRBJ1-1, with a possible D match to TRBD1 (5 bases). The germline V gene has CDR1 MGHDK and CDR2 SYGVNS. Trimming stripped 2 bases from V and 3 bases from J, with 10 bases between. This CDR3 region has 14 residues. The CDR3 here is CASSEPQGHTEAFF. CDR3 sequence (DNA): TGTGCCAGCAGTGAACCCCAGGGCCACACTGAAGCTTTCTTT.